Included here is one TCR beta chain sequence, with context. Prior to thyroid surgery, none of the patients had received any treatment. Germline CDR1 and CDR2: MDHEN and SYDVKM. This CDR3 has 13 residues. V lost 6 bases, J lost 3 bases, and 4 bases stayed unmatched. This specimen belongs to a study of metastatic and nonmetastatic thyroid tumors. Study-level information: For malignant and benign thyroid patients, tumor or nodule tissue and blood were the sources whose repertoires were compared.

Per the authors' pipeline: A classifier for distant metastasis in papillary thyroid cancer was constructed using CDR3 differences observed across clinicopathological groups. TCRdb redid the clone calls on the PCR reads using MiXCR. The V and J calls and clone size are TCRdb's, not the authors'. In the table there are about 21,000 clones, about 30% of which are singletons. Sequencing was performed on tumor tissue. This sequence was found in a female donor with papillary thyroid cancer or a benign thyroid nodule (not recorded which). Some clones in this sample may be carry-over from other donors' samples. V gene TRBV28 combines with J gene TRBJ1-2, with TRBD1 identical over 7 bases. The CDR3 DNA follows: TGTGCCAGCAGCCCCGGGACAGACTATGGCTACACCTTC. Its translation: CASSPGTDYGYTF.